Sequencing of this TCR beta chain was carried out in a study of shared clonotypes between healthy human individuals. Study-wide context: A couple of female and a few male donors aged 18 to 49 were enrolled. Three CD4 naive, three CD4 memory, two CD8 naive and one CD8 memory plate were used per donor.

Trimming removed 6 bases from V and 4 bases from J, with 15 bases in between. This CDR3 has 14 amino acids. Germline CDR1 and CDR2: MNHNS and SASEGT. TCRdb keeps only in-frame clones here, not all; method: immunoSEQ multiplex PCR. The sample holds over a million clones, roughly 96% seen once. The specimen sequenced was naive CD4+ T cells sorted from blood. Documented subset: CD45RA+ positively selected. This receptor was taken from a man aged 30-40 years in good health. The rearrangement links TRBV6-1 to TRBJ2-5, with D tentatively TRBD1 or TRBD2 (5 bases each). Here the CDR3 DNA reads TGTGCCAGCAGAACCTCGTATGGGGGAGAGACCCAGTACTTC. The encoded protein is CASRTSYGGETQYF.